The 8 T cell receptor beta chains presented below share a single source sample, sequenced in a study of blood T cell repertoires in COVID-19. TCRdb keeps only in-frame clones here, not all; method: immunoSEQ multiplex PCR. The data contain roughly 200,000 clones, about 90% of them singletons. The sequencing sample was made of peripheral blood. These receptors originate from a man aged 50-60 years with acute or convalescent COVID-19.

The chain uses TRBV28 and TRBJ1-1; 8 bases map to TRBD1. This CDR3 has 15 amino acids. V lost 2 bases and J lost 6; bases outside the gene matches: 8. Germline-derived CDR1 and CDR2 are MDHEN and SYDVKM. This CDR3 reads CASSLAGQAFSEAFF. The CDR3 bases are TGTGCCAGCAGTTTAGCGGGACAGGCTTTCTCTGAAGCTTTCTTT.

This clone came up a few times. J is TRBJ2-2 and V is TRBV6-4; 9 nucleotides agree with TRBD2. The J segment lost 2 bases and the V segment lost 6 bases, leaving 1 base of the junction unmatched. Per germline, CDR1 MRHNA and CDR2 SNTAGT. CDR3 length: 14 residues. The CDR3 protein is CASRREGNTGELFF. Written as DNA, the CDR3 is TGTGCCAGCAGGCGGGAGGGCAACACCGGGGAGCTGTTTTTT.

The chain combines TRBV7-8 with TRBJ1-4, with 8 bases that match TRBD1. This CDR3 is 16 amino acids long. Germline V CDR1 and CDR2: SGHVS, FQNEAQ. Trimming at V came to 2 bases and at J to 7 bases, leaving 9 bases not matched to a gene. The CDR3 DNA follows: TGTGCCAGCAGCTTAATTCCAGGGGGCGAGCCTGAAAAACTGTTTTTT. Protein sequence: CASSLIPGGEPEKLFF. Looking up the rest from reference TRBV7-8 and TRBJ1-4 gives the full variable domain: GAGVSQSPRYKVAKRGQDVALRCDPISGHVSLFWYQQALGQGPEFLTYFQNEAQLDKSGLPSDRFFAERPEGSVSTLKIQRTQQEDSAVYLCASSLIPGGEPEKLFFGSGTQLSVL.

The chain combines TRBV2 with TRBJ1-5, with 7 bases matching TRBD1. Trimming took 0 bases from V and 9 from J; bases not matched to a gene: 8. The germline CDR1 and CDR2 sequences are SNHLY and FYNNEI. The CDR3 length is 15 residues. CDR3 nucleotide sequence: TGTGCCAGCAGTGAAGCGCTACAGGGGTCAGGGCCCCAGCATTTT. This gives the protein CASSEALQGSGPQHF.

The sample holds one count of this clone. The V and J genes are TRBV19 and TRBJ1-3; tentatively, D is TRBD1 (6 bases). CDR3 length equals 16 residues. From germline, CDR1 is LNHDA and CDR2 SQIVND (reference sequence). Trimming stripped 4 bases from V and 0 bases from J, with 13 bases between. CDR3 amino acids: CASSKRTEFSGNTIYF. In nucleotides, the CDR3 is TGTGCCAGTAGTAAGAGGACAGAGTTCTCTGGAAACACCATATATTTT.

The chain uses TRBV27 and TRBJ1-2; maybe TRBD1 (5 bases). CDR1 and CDR2 from the germline V gene are MNHEY and SMNVEV (reference sequence). This CDR3 is 13 amino acids long. The V end was cut by 7 bases, the J end by 7 bases, with 16 bases between. CDR3 sequence reads: CASTPGGGVGYTF. The CDR3 DNA sequence: TGTGCCAGCACCCCCGGGGGTGGGGTTGGCTACACCTTC.

This clone came up once. V usage is TRBV5-1 and J usage is TRBJ2-5; perhaps TRBD2 as D (6 bases). V was trimmed by 6 bases and J by 2 bases, leaving 14 bases between them. The CDR3 totals 14 residues. CDR1 is SGHRS, CDR2 YFSETQ, per germline. CDR3 region: CASTNPGDQETQYF. The CDR3 nucleotides read TGCGCCAGCACCAACCCGGGAGATCAAGAGACCCAGTACTTC.

V usage is TRBV15 and J usage is TRBJ2-1, with D hard to call. Per the germline V gene, CDR1 is LNHNV and CDR2 is YYDKDF (reference sequence). This CDR3 spans 12 amino acids. Trimming shortened V by 3 bases and J by 4 bases, and 4 bases separated the two germline ends. The CDR3 sequence is CATSREYNEQFF. The DNA for the CDR3 is TGTGCCACCAGCAGGGAGTACAATGAGCAGTTCTTC.